Listed below are T cell receptor beta chains from one sample, sequenced in a study of CD4 T cells in relation to SARS-CoV-2 and coronaviruses. Antigen specificity for these receptors is unknown. TCRdb keeps only in-frame clones here, not all; method: immunoSEQ multiplex PCR. This sample carries roughly 30,000 clones, around 84% of them seen once, and the ten largest clones take approximately 22%. Sequenced: CD4+ T cells from PBMCs, cultured in vitro. These receptors were obtained from a human donor in good health. Each CDR3 is given with its conserved first and last residue. The order of the fields is CDR3 DNA, CDR3 protein, J gene, V gene, D gene, clone size. A D gene is named only where the DNA matches it firmly. The listing skips clone size in some rows; elsewhere it reads once, few, many or a size class.

TGTGCCAGCAGCCAAGAGAGGACTAGCGGGAGAACCAATGAGCAGTTCTTC CASSQERTSGRTNEQFF TRBJ2-1 TRBV3-1/TRBV3-2 TRBD2 -
TGCAGCGTTGAAGGGCAGGGAAGGTACGAGCAGTACTTC CSVEGQGRYEQYF TRBJ2-7 TRBV29-1 - -
TGTGCCAGCAGCAGCCGCAATATATTATTCGGGGATCAGCCCCAGCATTTT CASSSRNILFGDQPQHF TRBJ1-5 TRBV21-1 - -
TGCGCCAGCAGCCCACAGGGGGGAATGGGCGAGCAGTACTTC CASSPQGGMGEQYF TRBJ2-7 TRBV4-3 TRBD1 -
TGTGCCAGCAGCCAAGGACCTGGCGACGGGTACGAGCAGTACTTC CASSQGPGDGYEQYF TRBJ2-7 TRBV4-2 - few
TGTGCCAGCAGCACCGGGACAGGGCTTGAGCAGTACTTC CASSTGTGLEQYF TRBJ2-7 TRBV5-5 TRBD1 -
TGTGCCAGCAGTTACTCGGACGGGGGGTACGAGCAGTACTTC CASSYSDGGYEQYF TRBJ2-7 TRBV6-2/TRBV6-3 TRBD2 -
TGTGCCAGTAGAGTTGCGGGAGGCTCCTACGAGCAGTACTTC CASRVAGGSYEQYF TRBJ2-7 TRBV19 TRBD2 -
TGTGCCAGCAGGGCCGGGACAGGGAATAATTCACCCCTCCACTTT CASRAGTGNNSPLHF TRBJ1-6 TRBV7-2 TRBD1 -
TGCGCCAGCAGCCAAGAGGCAGGGGCGCAAGGCTACTACTACGAGCAGTACTTC CASSQEAGAQGYYYEQYF TRBJ2-7 TRBV4-1 - -
TGTGCCAGCAGCTTAGTAGCGGGGGGAAACACCGGGGAGCTGTTTTTT CASSLVAGGNTGELFF TRBJ2-2 TRBV7-2 TRBD2 once
TGCGCCAGCAGCTGGGGGGGTGGGGCAGGGAACACTGAAGCTTTCTTT CASSWGGGAGNTEAFF TRBJ1-1 TRBV5-1 - -
TGTGCCAGCAGTTACGGCAGCGGCAATCAGCCCCAGCATTTT CASSYGSGNQPQHF TRBJ1-5 TRBV6-2/TRBV6-3 - -
TGCGCCAGCAGTGAGCCGGGACTAGCGGGGTACGAGCAGTACTTC CASSEPGLAGYEQYF TRBJ2-7 TRBV10-2 TRBD2 -
TGTGCCAGCAGTCAAACCGGGACAGGGTCGACCGGGGAGCTGTTTTTT CASSQTGTGSTGELFF TRBJ2-2 TRBV28 TRBD1 once
TGTGCCAGTAGTATAGATCGTAGAGTCTCTGGGGCCAACGTCCTGACTTTC CASSIDRRVSGANVLTF TRBJ2-6 TRBV19 - -
TGTGCCAGCAGCGGGGTGCTAGCGAGCTACGAGCAGTACTTC CASSGVLASYEQYF TRBJ2-7 TRBV11-2 - -
TGTGCCAGTAGTACAGGACTAGCGGGAGGGTCCGGGGAGCTGTTTTTT CASSTGLAGGSGELFF TRBJ2-2 TRBV19 TRBD2 -
TGCAGCGTACAGCAGACAGGGGCCGACGAGCAGTACTTC CSVQQTGADEQYF TRBJ2-7 TRBV29-1 TRBD1 few
TGTGCCAGCAGTGAATCGGACAGTTTGTTTTCACCCCTCCACTTT CASSESDSLFSPLHF TRBJ1-6 TRBV25-1 - few
TGCGCCAGCAGCTTGAGCTCCTATAATTCACCCCTCCACTTT CASSLSSYNSPLHF TRBJ1-6 TRBV5-1 - few
TGTGCCAGCAGCTTGGGTGGCAGGGCCGGAAACACCATATATTTT CASSLGGRAGNTIYF TRBJ1-3 TRBV5-4 - -
TGTGCCAGTAGTCAGGGACAGGGTTATAATTCACCCCTCCACTTT CASSQGQGYNSPLHF TRBJ1-6 TRBV19 TRBD1 -
TGTGCCAGCAGCCACAGGGGGGACGGGGCGAACAATGAGCAGTTCTTC CASSHRGDGANNEQFF TRBJ2-1 TRBV7-9 TRBD1 few
TGCAGTGCTCAACACCAAGAGACCCAGTACTTC CSAQHQETQYF TRBJ2-5 TRBV20-1 - -
TGCAGCGTTGAGGACAGCCCCACCGGGGAGCTGTTTTTT CSVEDSPTGELFF TRBJ2-2 TRBV29-1 - -
TGTGCCAGCTCACGAGAAAGCGGGAGGAGGGTCGAGCAGTACTTC CASSRESGRRVEQYF TRBJ2-7 TRBV18 TRBD2 -
TGTGCCAGCAGCCCCGGGACACTCTACGAGCAGTACTTC CASSPGTLYEQYF TRBJ2-7 TRBV7-2 - -
TGTGCCAGCACCGGGACAGGGGGTCCATATAGCAATCAGCCCCAGCATTTT CASTGTGGPYSNQPQHF TRBJ1-5 TRBV19 TRBD1 -
TGTGCCAGCAGCCAAGGACAGGGGAATCAGCCCCAGCATTTT CASSQGQGNQPQHF TRBJ1-5 TRBV3-1/TRBV3-2 TRBD1 -
TGCGCCAGCAGCCGCCGGACAGGGAAGGGTGAGACCCAGTACTTC CASSRRTGKGETQYF TRBJ2-5 TRBV4-1 TRBD1 once
TGTGCCAGCAGCTTGAGGGGTGGAAAATCTGGGGCCAACGTCCTGACTTTC CASSLRGGKSGANVLTF TRBJ2-6 TRBV7-9 - once
TGTGCCAGCAGCTTAGCGGTCGGGACCAACCAAGAGACCCAGTACTTC CASSLAVGTNQETQYF TRBJ2-5 TRBV7-9 - -
TGTGCCAGCTACCATTATCTTGGACAGGGGAATACCGGGGAGCTGTTTTTT CASYHYLGQGNTGELFF TRBJ2-2 TRBV9 TRBD1 few
TGCAGCGTTGAAGATTTCGAAAGGGGGGGCGGAAACACCATATATTTT CSVEDFERGGGNTIYF TRBJ1-3 TRBV29-1 - -
TGCGCCAGCAGCGACCCAGGGGCTGCTCAGGGTACGCAGTATTTT CASSDPGAAQGTQYF TRBJ2-3 TRBV5-1 - -
TGTGCCAGTAGTCCCCGGACAGAGACTAACTATGGCTACACCTTC CASSPRTETNYGYTF TRBJ1-2 TRBV19 - -
TGTGCCAGCAGCGTACCGGGACTAGCGGGAGGGCTTGATGAGCAGTTCTTC CASSVPGLAGGLDEQFF TRBJ2-1 TRBV7-3 TRBD2 -
TGCGCCAGCAGACCGACCGGGACAGGGAACACCGGGGAGCTGTTTTTT CASRPTGTGNTGELFF TRBJ2-2 TRBV4-1 TRBD1 few
TGTGCCAGCAGCGGGACAGGGCTAGGAAACACCATATATTTT CASSGTGLGNTIYF TRBJ1-3 TRBV6-5 TRBD1 -
TGTGCCACACAGGGGGCCTACGAGCAGTACTTC CATQGAYEQYF TRBJ2-7 TRBV2 TRBD1 -
TGTGCCAGCAGAAGCGGGGCGCGGGAGACCCAGTACTTC CASRSGARETQYF TRBJ2-5 TRBV7-9 TRBD2 once
TGTGCCAGCAGCGTAGTGGGTCGGGGTGACGAGCAGTACTTC CASSVVGRGDEQYF TRBJ2-7 TRBV9 - -
TGTGCCAGCAGCGACCGGGACAGGGTGGAAGATACGCAGTATTTT CASSDRDRVEDTQYF TRBJ2-3 TRBV9 TRBD1 -
TGCAGTGCTGGGGGAACCAAGCAGTTCTTC CSAGGTKQFF TRBJ2-1 TRBV20-1 - -